These 3 T cell receptor beta chains share one sample of origin, sequenced in a study of control samples from healthy donors and cancer patients. This table comes from immunoSEQ multiplex PCR, and its TCRdb copy is limited to in-frame clones, with some not included. The sample has under 150,000 clones, about nine tenths seen once. What was sequenced was blood. These receptors all stem from a woman aged 25 to 39 in good health.

J is TRBJ1-3 and V is TRBV28; a possible D gene is TRBD1 (6 bases). The V end lost 8 bases, the J end lost 8 bases, and 10 bases lay between the germline ends. The germline V gene has CDR1 MDHEN and CDR2 SYDVKM. The CDR3 spans 11 residues. CDR3 residues: CASGQRDTIYF. The CDR3 DNA follows: TGTGCCAGCGGACAGAGGGACACCATATATTTT.

This chain joins TRBV30 and TRBJ2-7, with D uncertain. Germline lookup yields CDR1 GTSNPN and CDR2 SVGIG (reference sequence). CDR3 length equals 10 residues. Trimming stripped 0 bases from V and 5 bases from J, with 2 bases between. CDR3 nucleotide sequence: TGTGCCTGGAGTGTCCACGAGCAGTACTTC. Protein product: CAWSVHEQYF.

This chain links TRBV2 with TRBJ1-2, with D possibly matching TRBD1 (6 bases). This CDR3 contains 15 residues. CDR1 is SNHLY, CDR2 FYNNEI, per germline. V was trimmed by 0 bases and J by 5 bases, leaving 13 bases between them. In DNA form, the CDR3 reads TGTGCCAGCAGTGAAGCATCCGGGACATATTATGGCTACACCTTC. Its protein is CASSEASGTYYGYTF.